This T cell receptor (beta chain) was sequenced during a study of cytomegalovirus exposure and HLA in healthy donors (dated by TCRdb to 2016 to 2017). About the study as a whole: In an earlier analysis of 587 of the donors, roughly 300 Gb of sequence data and 117 million unique TCR beta sequences from about 190 million T cells were reported. An early release covering 500 to 750 HLA-typed donors comprised about 310 gigabases of sequencing data and about 90 million unique TCR sequences. Of the 350 to 450 genotyped donors, 65% to 90% fell in the genetic ancestry cluster associated with self-reported Caucasian donors. The aim of the study was to test whether cataloging public T cell receptors could identify signatures of past pathogen exposure. The T cell repertoires of some 670 subjects were profiled by immunosequencing and related to cytomegalovirus serostatus. In addition to the first cohort of approximately 670 subjects, a separate validation cohort of 100 to 150 different subjects was used. To predict cytomegalovirus infection status, the study brought together high-throughput TCR immunosequencing, statistical association of individual TCRs with disease status, and machine learning. In a later analysis, previously published TCR beta repertoires from 550 to 700 donors were re-analyzed and high-resolution HLA genotyping was added so that TCR occurrence patterns could be studied. Rather than using new phenotypic data, the later analysis identified candidate immune exposures from TCR beta sequences and from how often those sequences occurred across donors. To decide whether each TCR beta V gene segment behaved as functional or pseudogenic, an earlier analysis of over 500 of the donors relied on high-throughput TCR beta sequencing. Alongside the repertoire data, information on donor age, sex, ethnicity and CMV serostatus was compiled. A later genetic analysis used genome-wide SNP genotypes for about 65% of the 666 donors, treating that subset as a discovery cohort. Every discovery cohort repertoire had been produced on one sequencing platform. HLA typing covered class I and class II loci at four-digit resolution. The number of donors typed differed by locus, with about 620-630 for A, B, C, DRB1 and DQB1, more than 500 for DQA1, nearly 610 for DPA1, and some 450 for DPB1. A handful of DR-DQ haplotypes were handled as single units for association and clustering because linkage in the cohort was strong. Among roughly 400 genotyped donors of the cohort, an average of roughly 230,000 unique TCR beta nucleotide sequences was sequenced per donor, of which roughly 18% were non-productive. What the work shows at the level of the full study, not this receptor alone: In a later genetic analysis, a missense DCLRE1C variant was associated with V-gene and J-gene trimming of TCR beta chains, and the association was replicated in an independent cohort. Cytomegalovirus status was reported to be diagnosed by the classifier with high specificity and sensitivity in both the original and validation cohorts. A later analysis reported that several top co-occurrence clusters appeared linked to parvovirus B19, influenza, CMV and Epstein-Barr virus. Over 15 rarely observed V segments, including chromosome 9 orphons, were excluded from the earlier analysis of about 600 of the donors because counts were too low. Because the 87-base-pair reads could not distinguish some IMGT-functional V segments, including TRBV6-2 and TRBV6-3, those segments were excluded. In vitro tests confirmed that a few of the cytomegalovirus-associated TCR beta chains recognize cytomegalovirus antigens. According to the authors, the approach could potentially be generalized to other disease states and immunological phenotypes. Assigning TCR associations to individual alleles was difficult when HLA alleles, especially DR and DQ, strongly co-occurred. In a later analysis, the rate of TCR association differed among HLA loci, with DRB1 alleles having the most associated TCRs and HLA-C alleles having the fewest. In a later analysis, some 17,000 TCR beta sequences were associated with specific HLA alleles at a false discovery rate of 0.05. Compared with the roughly 670-donor mean, donors in an Asian-associated ancestry cluster had fewer N-insertions in productive TCRs, according to a later genetic analysis. Presence/absence analyses assumed roughly uniform sequencing depth across donors, an assumption that may not hold. HLA typing was unavailable for some donors at each locus, so association tests used only the typed subset. Across donors, most TCR sequences were observed very rarely, whereas some public TCRs were present in many individuals. A cluster of highly shared sequence variants was judged likely to be a technical artifact of the sequencing pipeline. In a later analysis, HLA-associated TCR beta chains showed more clonal expansion and lower generation probabilities than non-associated chains that were equally common. A further reported finding was that TCR beta sequences accurately predicted the HLA-A and HLA-B alleles for most subjects in the first cohort. In the study, approximately 160 TCR beta chains were listed as associated with cytomegalovirus. The only immune exposure information available for the cohort was CMV serostatus. Only TCR beta chains were sequenced in this cohort, and the absence of alpha or paired-chain data limited detectable features. In an earlier analysis of approximately 590 of the donors, most TCR beta V segments were observed in productive rearrangements about 90% or about 30% of the time, broadly matching IMGT annotations. Correlated functional status among segregating V segments might reflect linkage disequilibrium, but an unknown experimental factor could not be ruled out. A later analysis found that most CMV-associated TCR beta chains appeared HLA-restricted, with HLA associations seemingly driven largely by CMV exposure.

The cohort comprised 710 or so healthy bone marrow donors. At the time of sampling, all cohort members were nominally healthy, though unrecorded immune exposures were likely present. The donor was CMV seropositive and was included in the group of approximately 310 seropositive cohort members. Every donor gave a peripheral blood sample, and the peripheral blood mononuclear cells from that sample were used for TCR beta sequencing. The Qiagen DNeasy Blood Extraction Kit was used to extract genomic DNA from the blood cell samples. Concerning this clone: This clone's antigen is unknown. No base quality values were provided; no much bigger clone lies one nucleotide off.

Library preparation was by the immunoSEQ multiplex PCR assay. For the multiplex PCR, a mixture combining 60 forward primers for TCR Vbeta segments and 13 reverse primers for TCR Jbeta segments was used. The CDR3 region of rearranged TCR beta genes was amplified from genomic DNA by a multiplex PCR assay. On the Illumina HiSeq System, the amplified TCR beta libraries were sequenced as 87-base-pair reads. Per the original workflow: Across the 670 or so repertoires, a later analysis counted roughly 77 million unique TCR beta chains, some 11 million of which were shared by at least two donors. Raw reads were error-corrected and collapsed into unique sequences by a nearest-neighbor algorithm in which closely related sequences were merged to remove PCR and sequencing errors. V, D and J gene segments were assigned by aligning CDR3 sequences to IMGT reference sequences. For a sequence to be retained, a match of at least six nucleotides to both a V gene segment and a J gene segment was required. Rearrangements were called productive when the CDR3 lacked stop codons and stayed in frame with V and J; all others were non-productive. CDR3 was defined according to IMGT convention as the region running from the second conserved V-encoded cysteine to the conserved J-encoded phenylalanine. Sequences without an unambiguous match to a single V gene segment were excluded from the earlier analysis of a few hundred of the donors. In an earlier analysis of 587 of the donors, a V segment was called functional when productive rearrangements were above 56.7%, and segregating when the standard deviation between donors exceeded 5%. A statistical classification framework was built for diagnosing cytomegalovirus status from the catalog of TCR beta chain sequences. V and J gene assignment, in a later analysis, came from comparing TCR nucleotide sequences with IMGT/GENE-DB human TR gene sequences. A later analysis assigned CDR3 sequences and most-parsimonious VDJ recombination scenarios with the TCRdist pipeline. In a later analysis, each TCR beta chain was defined by its CDR3 amino acid sequence together with its V-gene family, and reads without a unique V-gene family were excluded. In a later analysis, around 650 highly shared, low-generation-probability nucleotide sequences were removed to address suspected cross-contamination and a sequencing artifact. In a later analysis, a clonal expansion index was calculated for each public chain from normalized within-repertoire ranks of inferred template counts. In a later analysis, generation probabilities were computed using a VDJ recombination model fitted to out-of-frame rearrangements, and the results were checked against IGoR. Hypergeometric tests were used in a later analysis to score TCR-TCR, TCR-HLA and TCR-CMV co-occurrence, with a repertoire-size bias correction applied to the TCR pairs. To estimate false discovery rates, a later analysis permuted the HLA or CMV assignments 20 times. A later analysis grouped co-occurring TCRs with DBSCAN, adding TCRdist sequence similarity when clustering within HLA-allele-positive subsets. Repertoires with fewer than 30,000 or more than 120,000 public chains, plus five repertoires with anomalous nucleotide sharing, were excluded from co-occurrence clustering. The clones in this table, taken by TCRdb from immuneACCESS, are in-frame only. Not every clone is retained; where verified, under half of the shortfall comes from an unresolved V gene, and the cause of the rest is unknown. That table furnishes V, J and clone size, whereas the DNA furnished D and trimming. This sample is represented by approximately 280,000 clones; roughly 88% of them were singletons. In total, the top ten clones hold roughly 4% of the sample.

A distance of 13 bases separates the germline ends of V and J, which lose 5 bases and 2 bases respectively. The germline V gene (reference sequence) specifies LNHDA as CDR1 and SQIVND as CDR2. Spanning cysteine to phenylalanine, the CDR3 consists of 16 amino acids. The read is trimmed to its CDR3 DNA, 48 bases read in frame from base 1. This chain is built from TRBV19 and TRBJ2-6; TRBD1 is possibly the D segment (6 matching bases). The TCR originated in a man aged 40-55 years in good health and CMV-seropositive. The sample taken for sequencing was PBMCs. The CDR3: CASSVQGSTGANVLTF. The nucleotide sequence is given as TGTGCCAGTAGTGTCCAGGGGTCTACTGGGGCCAACGTCCTGACTTTC.